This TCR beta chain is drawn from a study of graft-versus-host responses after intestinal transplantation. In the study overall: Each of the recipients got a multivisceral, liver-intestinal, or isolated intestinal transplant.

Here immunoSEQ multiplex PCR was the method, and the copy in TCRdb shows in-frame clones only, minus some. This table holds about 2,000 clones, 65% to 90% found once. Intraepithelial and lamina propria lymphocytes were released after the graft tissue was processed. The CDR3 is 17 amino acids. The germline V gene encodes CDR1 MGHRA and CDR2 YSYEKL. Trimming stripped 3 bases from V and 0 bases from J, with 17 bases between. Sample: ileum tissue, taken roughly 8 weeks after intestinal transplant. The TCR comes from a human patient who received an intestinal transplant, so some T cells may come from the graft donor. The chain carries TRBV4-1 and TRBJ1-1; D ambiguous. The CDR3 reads CASSQTHRTVLNTEAFF. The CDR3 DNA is TGCGCCAGCAGCCAGACACATAGGACGGTACTGAACACTGAAGCTTTCTTT.